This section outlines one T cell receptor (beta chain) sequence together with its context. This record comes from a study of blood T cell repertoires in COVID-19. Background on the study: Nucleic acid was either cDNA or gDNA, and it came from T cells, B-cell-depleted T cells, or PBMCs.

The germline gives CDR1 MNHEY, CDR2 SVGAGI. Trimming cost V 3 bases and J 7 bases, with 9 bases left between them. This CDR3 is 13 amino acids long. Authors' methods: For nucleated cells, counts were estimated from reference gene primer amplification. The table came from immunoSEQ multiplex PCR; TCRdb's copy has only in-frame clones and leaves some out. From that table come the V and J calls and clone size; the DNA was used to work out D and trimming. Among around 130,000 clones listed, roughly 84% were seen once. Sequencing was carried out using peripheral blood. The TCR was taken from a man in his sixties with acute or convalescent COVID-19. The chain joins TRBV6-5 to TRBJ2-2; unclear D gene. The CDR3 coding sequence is TGTGCCAGCAGTTATGTCGGTGGCGGGGAGCTGTTTTTT. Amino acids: CASSYVGGGELFF.